This T cell receptor beta chain was sequenced during a study of tumor and adjacent non-tumor tissue in lung cancer. Across the whole study: Stage I to III disease affected ten to eleven men and roughly 5 women aged roughly 30 to 76. Each sample yielded approximately 4.2 million productive TCRbeta reads on average.

This sample's RNA came from whole unsorted tissue. Distant lung tissue was collected more than 3 cm away from the tumor edge. In regard to this clonotype: Its specificity is not known. At one end the junction does not follow the germline gene, possibly because of a read error.

TCRbeta libraries were built with three rounds of nested PCR, modified from ARM-PCR. TCRdb processed the multiplex PCR reads anew with MiXCR; each CDR3 protein has one entry. This table has approximately 100,000 distinct CDR3 sequences, approximately 60% appearing once. Study outcomes and limitations: Tumor tissue had significantly higher TCR diversity than normal lung. Shorter survival was associated with higher TCR diversity in tumors.

The source material was distant non-tumor lung tissue. The sequence derives from a man aged 25-40 years with non-small cell lung cancer.

The CDR3 is CASSLSLAYERYF. The CDR3 region has the DNA TGTGCCAGCAGCTTATCTCTAGCCTACGAGCGGTACTTC. The V gene is TRBV11-3, the J gene TRBJ2-7; tentatively, D is TRBD2 (5 bases). This CDR3 has 13 amino acids. The V gene's germline CDR1 is SGHNT and CDR2 YENEEA.